The T cell receptor (beta chain) described here comes from a study of blood T cell repertoires in COVID-19. Overall study context: The samples span acute and convalescent COVID-19 from the United States, Italy and Spain. PBMCs, B-cell-depleted T cells, or T cells provided the cDNA or gDNA that made up the material.

This CDR3 spans 12 amino acids. V was shortened by 5 bases and J by 0 bases, with 4 bases between the two germline ends. The V gene's germline CDR1 is WSHSY and CDR2 SAAADI. How the authors handled the data: From reference gene primer amplification, estimates of nucleated cell counts were derived. Libraries were prepared by immunoSEQ multiplex PCR; TCRdb keeps only in-frame clonotypes and omits some of them. V, J and clone size derive from that table, while D and trimming were established from the DNA sequence. The sample records more than 85,000 clones, approximately 85% being singletons. The chain joins TRBV10-2 to TRBJ2-5; D is unresolved. This sequence originates from a man aged 50 to 59 with acute or convalescent COVID-19. Sequencing used peripheral blood. In DNA form, the CDR3 reads TGCGCCAGCAGTCCCAACCAAGAGACCCAGTACTTC. Amino acid sequence: CASSPNQETQYF.